One sample yielded the 20 T cell receptor beta chains listed below, sequenced in a study of shared clonotypes between healthy human individuals. Measured with immunoSEQ multiplex PCR; TCRdb has only the in-frame clones, and not every one. The table lists over 2 million clones, 92% of them singletons. Input material: naive CD4+ T cells from PBMCs. Subset defined: CD45RA+ positively selected. The receptors derive from a man between 18 and 35 years old in good health. Some clones in this sample may be carry-over from other donors' samples.

This chain connects TRBV7-8 to TRBJ1-5; possibly TRBD1 for D (5 bases). CDR1 and CDR2 from the germline V gene are SGHVS and FQNEAQ. CDR3 length equals 16 residues. V lost 2 bases, J lost 8 bases, and 19 bases lay in between. Here the CDR3 DNA reads TGTGCCAGCAGCTTAAATTATTCTCCAGGGCAAAAGCCCCAGCATTTT. Its translation is CASSLNYSPGQKPQHF.

J is TRBJ2-1 and V is TRBV6-1; D might be TRBD1 (5 bases). Trimming took 8 bases from V and 4 from J, leaving 15 bases between them. CDR1 and CDR2 from the germline V gene are MNHNS and SASEGT. The CDR3 runs to 14 residues. The CDR3 protein is CASVGRPQYNEQFF. DNA for the CDR3: TGTGCCAGCGTGGGGCGTCCCCAATACAATGAGCAGTTCTTC.

The DNA for the CDR3 is TGTGCCAGCAGCTCACTAGCGGGAGGGAGCTCCTACGAGCAGTACTTC. Protein sequence: CASSSLAGGSSYEQYF. The V and J genes are TRBV7-2 and TRBJ2-7; 13 positions agree with TRBD2. J lost 0 bases, V lost 4 bases, and 3 bases had no gene match. The CDR3 is 16 residues long. From germline, CDR1 is SGHTA and CDR2 FQGNSA.

Details on this clone: Within the sample, other DNA sequences also encode this same CDR3. The rearrangement links TRBV5-4 to TRBJ1-1; D gene unclear. The CDR3 runs to 14 residues. Trimming took off 0 bases at V and 0 bases at J, with 6 bases between the two ends. CDR1 SGHNT and CDR2 YYREEE come from the germline V gene (reference sequence). CDR3 nucleotides: TGTGCCAGCAGCTTGGGCCAGATGAACACTGAAGCTTTCTTT. It yields the protein CASSLGQMNTEAFF.

V is TRBV6-6 and J is TRBJ2-2, with 14 bases fitting TRBD2. CDR3 length equals 16 residues. CDR1 and CDR2 (germline): MNHNY, SVGAGI (reference sequence). V shed 7 bases and J 0 bases; nucleotides not matched to a gene: 1. The CDR3, as DNA: TGTGCCAGCATGACTAGCGGGAGGGCGAACACCGGGGAGCTGTTTTTT. Encoded protein: CASMTSGRANTGELFF.

This clone was counted once. The CDR3 loop is CASSFGQPGNQPQHF. The CDR3 nucleotides read TGTGCCAGCAGTTTCGGACAGCCAGGTAATCAGCCCCAGCATTTT. This sequence joins TRBV6-5 and TRBJ1-5; weak D call: TRBD1 (6 bases). The CDR3 covers 15 residues. Germline V CDR1 and CDR2: MNHEY, SVGAGI. V shed 4 bases and J shed 4 bases, with 14 bases lying between them.

V gene TRBV10-3 combines with J gene TRBJ2-5; possibly TRBD1 for D (6 bases). CDR1 is ENHRY and CDR2 is SYGVKD in the germline V gene. The CDR3 contains 14 residues. The V end lost 6 bases, the J end lost 3 bases, and 14 bases lay between the germline ends. The CDR3 reads CAISAQGKEETQYF. The CDR3 nucleotides read TGTGCCATCAGCGCACAGGGTAAGGAAGAGACCCAGTACTTC.

The V gene is TRBV5-1, the J gene TRBJ1-1, with D perhaps matching TRBD1 (5 bases). CDR3 size: 14 residues. Germline V gives CDR1 SGHRS, CDR2 YFSETQ. V lost 2 bases and J lost 2, with 10 bases in between. In nucleotides, the CDR3 is TGCGCCAGCAGCTTTGGGGGTACCAACACTGAAGCTTTCTTT. Residues: CASSFGGTNTEAFF. Supplemented by reference TRBV5-1 and TRBJ1-1, the full variable domain reads KAGVTQTPRYLIKTRGQQVTLSCSPISGHRSVSWYQQTPGQGLQFLFEYFSETQRNKGNFPGRFSGRQFSNSRSEMNVSTLELGDSALYLCASSFGGTNTEAFFGQGTRLTVV.

The chain links TRBV5-1 to TRBJ2-4, with 10 positions matching TRBD2. CDR3 length equals 18 residues. Germline-derived CDR1 and CDR2 are SGHRS and YFSETQ. Trimming took 5 bases from V and 0 from J; bases not matched to a gene: 11. The chain's CDR3 is CASRSLIAGGSAKNIQYF. The CDR3 DNA is TGCGCCAGCAGGTCTCTCATAGCGGGAGGTTCAGCCAAAAACATTCAGTACTTC.

Concerning this clone: The sample carries other DNA sequences with the same CDR3. The chain joins TRBV6-5 to TRBJ2-4; D ambiguous. Germline V CDR1 and CDR2: MNHEY, SVGAGI. The V end lost 0 bases, the J end lost 0 bases, and 9 bases lay between the germline ends. The CDR3 sequence is 16 residues long. For the CDR3, the DNA is TGTGCCAGCAGTTACTCGTCAGAGCTAGCCAAAAACATTCAGTACTTC. This sequence encodes CASSYSSELAKNIQYF.

This clone was picked up one time. CDR3 nucleotides: TGTGCCAGCAGCCTACAGGGGGCAGTTTGGTATGGCTACACCTTC. The encoded protein is CASSLQGAVWYGYTF. The rearrangement joins TRBV7-2 to TRBJ1-2, with 9 bases aligning to TRBD1. The V gene end was trimmed by 5 bases and the J gene end by 5 bases; junction bases not matched to a gene: 9. The germline V gene has CDR1 SGHTA and CDR2 FQGNSA. The CDR3 sequence is 15 residues long. Full variable domain (missing parts from reference TRBV7-2 and TRBJ1-2): GAGVSQSPSNKVTEKGKDVELRCDPISGHTALYWYRQSLGQGLEFLIYFQGNSAPDKSGLPSDRFSAERTGGSVSTLTIQRTQQEDSAVYLCASSLQGAVWYGYTFGSGTRLTVV.

On this clone itself: This specimen includes other DNA sequences encoding the same CDR3. This CDR3 is CASRQGGPSYEQYF. The CDR3 coding sequence is TGTGCCAGCCGGCAGGGGGGCCCCTCCTACGAGCAGTACTTC. The rearrangement uses TRBV6-1 and TRBJ2-7, with D perhaps matching TRBD1 (7 bases). The V gene lost 8 bases and the J gene lost 0 bases, with 14 bases spanning the gap. There are 14 residues in the CDR3. CDR1 MNHNS and CDR2 SASEGT come from the germline V gene.

This clone was seen just once. The chain employs TRBV2 and TRBJ2-1, with 8 bases that match TRBD2. The CDR3 sequence is 12 residues long. Germline values: CDR1 SNHLY, CDR2 FYNNEI. The V gene end was trimmed by 6 bases and the J gene end by 7 bases; junction bases not matched to a gene: 2. The chain's CDR3 is CASRERENEQFF. The CDR3 coding sequence is TGTGCCAGCAGAGAGCGGGAGAATGAGCAGTTCTTC.

V usage is TRBV25-1 and J usage is TRBJ1-6, with TRBD1 matching over 7 bases. J lost 12 bases, V lost 5 bases, and 10 bases had no gene match. The CDR3 is 14 residues long. Looked up from germline, CDR1 is MGHDK and CDR2 is SYGVNS. The DNA of the CDR3 is TGTGCCAGCAGTTCCGGGACAGTCCTTGAACCCCTCCACTTT. It yields the protein CASSSGTVLEPLHF.

CDR3 residues: CAISDGQGGYGYTF. CDR3 nucleotide sequence: TGTGCCATCAGTGACGGGCAGGGAGGCTATGGCTACACCTTC. The rearrangement links TRBV10-3 to TRBJ1-2, with D tentatively TRBD1 (5 bases). Germline values: CDR1 ENHRY, CDR2 SYGVKD. V dropped 3 bases and J dropped 4 bases, with 12 bases sitting between them. This CDR3 region has 14 residues.

The V and J genes are TRBV4-1 and TRBJ2-7; 11 bases line up with TRBD2. Germline CDR1 and CDR2: MGHRA and YSYEKL. This CDR3 spans 16 amino acids. V lost 3 bases to trimming and J lost 2 bases; unmatched junction nucleotides: 6. The CDR3 loop is CASSQMTSGAPYEQYF. CDR3 DNA sequence: TGCGCCAGCAGCCAGATGACTAGCGGGGCCCCCTACGAGCAGTACTTC.

V is TRBV2 and J is TRBJ2-2; D is uncertain. This CDR3 is 15 amino acids long. V was cut by 1 base and J by 6 bases, with 12 bases left in between. CDR1 and CDR2 (germline): SNHLY, FYNNEI. The CDR3 nucleotides read TGTGCCAGCAGTGAAGGGGGTCGGGTCCCCGGGGAGCTGTTTTTT. This translates into CASSEGGRVPGELFF.

The chain uses TRBV28 and TRBJ2-7; D may be TRBD2 (6 bases). The length of the CDR3 is 16 residues. CDR1 and CDR2 from the germline V gene are MDHEN and SYDVKM. The ends were cut back, 5 bases at V and 2 bases at J, with 19 bases in the middle. The CDR3 sequence is CASSTVGGIVPYEQYF. The CDR3, as DNA: TGTGCCAGCAGTACCGTGGGGGGTATAGTCCCCTACGAGCAGTACTTC.

The chain links TRBV6-6 to TRBJ1-4; 8 bases are shared with TRBD1. With 7 bases clipped from V and 5 bases from J, the junction kept 9 bases outside the gene matches. The CDR3 loop spans 15 amino acids. The germline CDR1 and CDR2 sequences are MNHNY and SVGAGI (reference sequence). CDR3 nucleotide sequence: TGTGCCAGCAAAACCACCGGGACAGGCAATGAAAAACTGTTTTTT. This codes for CASKTTGTGNEKLFF.

The gene calls are TRBV10-1 and TRBJ1-1; tentative D call: TRBD1 (5 bases). CDR3 length: 15 residues. Germline CDR1 WNHNN, CDR2 SYGVQD (reference sequence). Deletions cut 2 bases from V and 8 bases from J, with 18 bases between. The CDR3 loop reads CASSEKKLKGREAFF. The DNA of the CDR3 is TGCGCCAGCAGTGAGAAGAAACTCAAGGGGAGGGAAGCTTTCTTT.